This T cell receptor (beta chain) was observed in a study of blood T cell repertoires in COVID-19 (dated by TCRdb to between 2020 and 2021). Regarding the complete study: Samples from collaborators originated in the United States, Italy and Spain and spanned both the acute and convalescent phases of COVID-19. The prospective study material was composed of cDNA or gDNA derived from T cells, B-cell-depleted T cells, or PBMCs. Subjects who had been exposed to COVID-19, were actively infected with it, or had recovered from it provided the deeply sampled blood TCRbeta repertoires that made up the dataset. The repertoires were released in a freely available public database intended as a resource for research on the immune response to SARS-CoV-2. Samples came from the ongoing ImmuneRACE study (first 160 participants) plus 1,254 subjects from 6 global collaborators. A de-identified subject ID, COVID-19 status, age in years and sex were almost always included in the sample metadata. Where available, HLA class I and class II types were obtained from metadata supplied by the sample provider rather than from assay-based typing.

TCRbeta CDR3 regions were amplified from genomic DNA using the immunoSEQ Assay, a bias-controlled multiplex PCR. Under the source paper's analysis protocol: Within the assay, amplification of reference gene primers was used to estimate how many nucleated cells each sample contained. Sequence reads were collapsed and filtered to measure the absolute abundance of every unique TCRbeta CDR3 rearrangement. For each sample, productive Simpson clonality was calculated as the square root of Simpson's diversity index across productive rearrangements. TCRdb carries this immuneACCESS record with in-frame sequences only. Its versions omit some clonotypes, under half of them owing to an unresolved V gene in the studies checked, with the rest unexplained. V, J and clone size reflect that table, while D and trimming were determined from the DNA. For this sample the table gives around 230,000 clones, of which roughly 85% were detected only once. In total, the top ten clones hold around 5.5% of the sample.

Findings and caveats that apply to the study as a whole: How much clinical and demographic metadata was included differed by source and by participant, and the metadata was provided uncurated.

One collaborating source in Seattle enrolled patients during active infection and followed them longitudinally through the course of disease. Whole blood was collected in K2EDTA tubes by collaborating institutions according to the institutions' own protocols. For TCRbeta analysis, collaborator samples were shipped as frozen whole blood, as isolated PBMCs, or as DNA extracted from either sample type. This clone was counted a few times. Its antigen specificity is not known. Per-base qualities were not stored, and no clone one base away is much larger. The receptor was derived from a middle-aged man with COVID-19, enrolled during active disease. The sequenced sample consisted of peripheral blood.

This receptor has the CDR3 CAWSVHRGNTEAFF. Read as DNA, the sequence is TGTGCCTGGAGTGTACACCGAGGGAACACTGAAGCTTTCTTT. Here the chain combines TRBV30 and TRBJ1-1; no D segment can be confidently identified. Taken from cysteine to phenylalanine, the CDR3 has 14 residues. The sequence is cut down to CDR3 DNA, 42 bases in frame from base 1. CDR1 and CDR2 (GTSNPN, SVGIG) derive from the germline V gene (reference sequence). Trimming removed 0 bases from V and 1 base from J, leaving 9 bases between the germline ends.